The entry below gives a single T cell receptor beta chain sequence along with its context. The target antigen is unknown. This entry belongs to a study of PD-L1 blockade in urothelial cancer. Study-level information: Blood analyses occurred 3 weeks (second dose) and 6 weeks post treatment start.

Assay used: immunoSEQ multiplex PCR; TCRdb lists only in-frame clones, some missing. This table holds about 45,000 clones, more than 70% found once. Study-wide findings and caveats: More expansion of tumor-associated blood clones, seen at 3 weeks, marked durable-benefit patients.

Patients each gave 1 to 8 samples, pretreatment and on-treatment. Deletions cut 8 bases from V and 2 bases from J, with 19 bases between. The V gene's germline CDR1 is MNHEY and CDR2 SMNVEV (reference sequence). The CDR3 length is 16 residues. The sample consisted of PBMCs, taken around atezolizumab (anti-PD-L1) treatment. This sequence originates from a woman between 55 and 75 years old with urothelial cancer. The chain joins TRBV27 to TRBJ2-1, with D perhaps TRBD1 (6 bases). The DNA of the CDR3 is TGTGCCAGCTTGCGAACAATCGGGACACCCTACAATGAGCAGTTCTTC. The encoded protein is CASLRTIGTPYNEQFF.